This TCR beta chain was recovered during a study of blood T cell repertoires in COVID-19. In the authors' workflow: Counts of nucleated cells, estimated from reference gene primer amplification, were obtained. Sequenced by immunoSEQ multiplex PCR; TCRdb stores in-frame clones only, minus some. That table gives V, J and clone size, and the DNA gave D and trimming. This table has 50,000 to 75,000 clones, roughly 91% appearing once. This clone was seen a single time. Per germline, CDR1 SGHVS and CDR2 FQNEAQ. The V gene lost 5 bases and the J gene lost 8 bases, with 15 bases spanning the gap. The CDR3 is 13 amino acids.

V usage is TRBV7-8 and J usage is TRBJ1-2; a weak D match, TRBD1 (5 bases). The receptor's source is a man in his 60s with acute or convalescent COVID-19. The sample comprised peripheral blood. The CDR3 DNA reads as TGTGCCAGCAGCCCTCAGGGTCACGTCGGCTACACCTTC. As protein: CASSPQGHVGYTF.